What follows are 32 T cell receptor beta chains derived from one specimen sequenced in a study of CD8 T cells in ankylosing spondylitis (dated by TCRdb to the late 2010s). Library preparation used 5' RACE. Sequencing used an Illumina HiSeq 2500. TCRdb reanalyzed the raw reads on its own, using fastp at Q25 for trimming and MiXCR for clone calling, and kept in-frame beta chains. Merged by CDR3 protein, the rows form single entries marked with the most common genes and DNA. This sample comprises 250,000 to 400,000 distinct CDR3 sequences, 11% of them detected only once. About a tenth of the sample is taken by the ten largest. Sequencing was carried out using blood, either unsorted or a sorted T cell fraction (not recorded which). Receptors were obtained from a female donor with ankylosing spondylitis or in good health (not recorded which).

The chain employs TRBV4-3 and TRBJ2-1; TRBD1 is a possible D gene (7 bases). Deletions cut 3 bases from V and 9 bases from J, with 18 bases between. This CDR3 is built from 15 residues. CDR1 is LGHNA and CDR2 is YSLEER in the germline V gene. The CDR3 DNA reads TGCGCCAGCAGCCAGGGTGGTACAGGGGAGGCTGAGCAGTTCTTC. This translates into CASSQGGTGEAEQFF.

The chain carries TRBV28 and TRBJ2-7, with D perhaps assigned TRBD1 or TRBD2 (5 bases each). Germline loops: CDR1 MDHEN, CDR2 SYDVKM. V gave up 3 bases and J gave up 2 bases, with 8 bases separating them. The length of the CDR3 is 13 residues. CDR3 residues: CASSLGVPYEQYF. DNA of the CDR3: TGTGCCAGCAGTTTGGGGGTACCCTACGAGCAGTACTTC. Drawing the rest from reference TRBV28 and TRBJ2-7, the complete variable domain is DVKVTQSSRYLVKRTGEKVFLECVQDMDHENMFWYRQDPGLGLRLIYFSYDVKMKEKGDIPEGYSVSREKKERFSLILESASTNQTSMYLCASSLGVPYEQYFGPGTRLTVT.

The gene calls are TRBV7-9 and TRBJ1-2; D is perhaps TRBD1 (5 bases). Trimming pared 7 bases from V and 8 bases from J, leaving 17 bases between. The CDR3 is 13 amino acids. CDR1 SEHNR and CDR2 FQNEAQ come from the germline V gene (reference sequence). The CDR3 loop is CASTSGLSAGYTF. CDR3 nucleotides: TGTGCCAGCACCTCGGGACTCTCGGCAGGCTACACCTTC. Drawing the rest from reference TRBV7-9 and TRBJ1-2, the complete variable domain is DTGVSQNPRHKITKRGQNVTFRCDPISEHNRLYWYRQTLGQGPEFLTYFQNEAQLEKSRLLSDRFSAERPKGSFSTLEIQRTEQGDSAMYLCASTSGLSAGYTFGSGTRLTVV.

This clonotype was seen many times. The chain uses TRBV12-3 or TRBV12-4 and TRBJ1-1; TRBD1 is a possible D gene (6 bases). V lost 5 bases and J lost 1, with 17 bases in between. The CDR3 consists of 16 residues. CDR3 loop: CASSPSGAKANTEAFF. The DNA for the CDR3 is TGTGCCAGCAGTCCTTCGGGGGCTAAGGCGAACACTGAAGCTTTCTTT.

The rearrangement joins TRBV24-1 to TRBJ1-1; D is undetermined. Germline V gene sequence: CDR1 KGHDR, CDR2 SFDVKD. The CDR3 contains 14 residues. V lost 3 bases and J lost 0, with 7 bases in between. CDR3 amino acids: CATSDGLMNTEAFF. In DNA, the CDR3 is TGTGCCACCAGTGATGGACTGATGAACACTGAAGCTTTCTTT.

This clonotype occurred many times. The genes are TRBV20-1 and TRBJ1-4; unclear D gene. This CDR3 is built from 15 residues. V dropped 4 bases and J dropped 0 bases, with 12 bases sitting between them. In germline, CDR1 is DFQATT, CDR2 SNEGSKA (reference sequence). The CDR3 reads CSAKRSGATNEKLFF. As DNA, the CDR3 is TGCAGTGCTAAACGCTCGGGTGCAACTAATGAAAAACTGTTTTTT.

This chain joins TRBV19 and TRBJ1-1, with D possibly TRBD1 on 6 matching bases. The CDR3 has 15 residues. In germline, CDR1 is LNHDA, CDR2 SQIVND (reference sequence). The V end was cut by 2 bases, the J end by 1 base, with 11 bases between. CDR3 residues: CASSIIRDKNTEAFF. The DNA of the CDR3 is TGTGCCAGTAGTATAATAAGGGACAAGAACACTGAAGCTTTCTTT. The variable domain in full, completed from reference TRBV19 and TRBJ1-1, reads DGGITQSPKYLFRKEGQNVTLSCEQNLNHDAMYWYRQDPGQGLRLIYYSQIVNDFQKGDIAEGYSVSREKKESFPLTVTSAQKNPTAFYLCASSIIRDKNTEAFFGQGTRLTVV.

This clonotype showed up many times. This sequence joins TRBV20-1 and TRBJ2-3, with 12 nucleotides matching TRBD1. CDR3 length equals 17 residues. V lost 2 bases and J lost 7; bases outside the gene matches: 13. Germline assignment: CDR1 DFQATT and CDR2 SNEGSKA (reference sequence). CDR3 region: CSARILRGGTGGYTQYF. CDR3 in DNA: TGCAGTGCTAGAATCCTCCGAGGCGGGACAGGGGGCTATACGCAGTATTTT.

CDR3 loop: CASTYGGGGTEAFF. The CDR3, as DNA: TGTGCCAGCACCTACGGAGGCGGCGGTACTGAAGCTTTCTTT. The chain couples TRBV6-1 to TRBJ1-1; D is ambiguous. Trimming removed 7 bases from V and 5 bases from J, with 17 bases in between. CDR1 and CDR2 (germline): MNHNS, SASEGT. This CDR3 has 14 amino acids.

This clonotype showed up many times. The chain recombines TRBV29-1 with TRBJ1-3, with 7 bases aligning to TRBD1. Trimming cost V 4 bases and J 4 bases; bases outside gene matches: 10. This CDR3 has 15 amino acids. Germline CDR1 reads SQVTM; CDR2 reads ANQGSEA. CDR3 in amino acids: CSVAYGTADGNTIYF. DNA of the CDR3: TGCAGCGTTGCATATGGGACAGCCGACGGAAACACCATATATTTT.

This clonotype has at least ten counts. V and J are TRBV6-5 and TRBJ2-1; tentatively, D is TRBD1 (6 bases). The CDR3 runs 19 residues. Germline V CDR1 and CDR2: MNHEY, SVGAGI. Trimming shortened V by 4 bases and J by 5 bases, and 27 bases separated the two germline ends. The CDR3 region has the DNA TGTGCCAGCAGTTCGCGGCCTTTGTTCGGACAGAGAATCGACAATGAGCAGTTCTTC. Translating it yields CASSSRPLFGQRIDNEQFF.

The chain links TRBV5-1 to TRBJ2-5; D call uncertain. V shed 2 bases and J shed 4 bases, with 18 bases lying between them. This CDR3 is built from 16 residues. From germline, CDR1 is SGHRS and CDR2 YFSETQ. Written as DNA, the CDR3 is TGCGCCAGCAGCTTAAACTCGCCTGGGGTCGGAGAGACCCAGTACTTC. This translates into CASSLNSPGVGETQYF. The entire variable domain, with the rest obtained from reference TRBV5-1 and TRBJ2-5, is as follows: KAGVTQTPRYLIKTRGQQVTLSCSPISGHRSVSWYQQTPGQGLQFLFEYFSETQRNKGNFPGRFSGRQFSNSRSEMNVSTLELGDSALYLCASSLNSPGVGETQYFGPGTRLLVL.

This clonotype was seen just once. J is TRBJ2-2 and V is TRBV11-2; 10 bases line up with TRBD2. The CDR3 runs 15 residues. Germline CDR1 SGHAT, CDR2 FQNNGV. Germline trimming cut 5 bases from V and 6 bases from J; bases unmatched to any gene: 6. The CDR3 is CASSPTGLAAGELFF. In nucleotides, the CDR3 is TGTGCCAGCAGCCCCACAGGACTAGCGGCCGGGGAGCTGTTTTTT.

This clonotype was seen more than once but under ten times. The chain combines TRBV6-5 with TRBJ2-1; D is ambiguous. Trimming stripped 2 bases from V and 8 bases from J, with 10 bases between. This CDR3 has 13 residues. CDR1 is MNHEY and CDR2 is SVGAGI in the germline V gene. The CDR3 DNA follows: TGTGCCAGCAGTTACGTCGGTGGGGATGAGCAGTTCTTC. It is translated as CASSYVGGDEQFF.

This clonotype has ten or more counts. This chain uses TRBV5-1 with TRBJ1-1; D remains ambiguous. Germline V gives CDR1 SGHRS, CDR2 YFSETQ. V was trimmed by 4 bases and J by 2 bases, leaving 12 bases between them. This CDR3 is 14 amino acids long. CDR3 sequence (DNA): TGCGCCAGCAGCCCAGTTTTTTCTAACACTGAAGCTTTCTTT. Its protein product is CASSPVFSNTEAFF.

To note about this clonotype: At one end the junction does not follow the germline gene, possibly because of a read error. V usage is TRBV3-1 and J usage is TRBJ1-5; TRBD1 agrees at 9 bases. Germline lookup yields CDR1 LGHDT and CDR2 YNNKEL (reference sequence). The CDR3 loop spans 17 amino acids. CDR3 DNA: TGTGCCTGCAGCCAAGGAGCGGCGGGACAGGGTAATCAGCCCCAGCATTTT. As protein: CACSQGAAGQGNQPQHF. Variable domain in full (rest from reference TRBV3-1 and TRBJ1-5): DTAVSQTPKYLVTQMGNDKSIKCEQNLGHDTMYWYKQDSKKFLKIMFSYNNKELIINETVPNRFSPKSPDKAHLNLHINSLELGDSAVYFCACSQGAAGQGNQPQHFGDGTRLSIL.

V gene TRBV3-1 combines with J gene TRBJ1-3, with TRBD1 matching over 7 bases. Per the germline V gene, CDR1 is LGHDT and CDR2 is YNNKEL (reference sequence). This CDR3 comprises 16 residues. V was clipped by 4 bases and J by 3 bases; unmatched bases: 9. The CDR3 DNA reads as TGTGCCAGCAGCCTTAAAGGGTGGGACAGTGGAAACACCATATATTTT. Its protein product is CASSLKGWDSGNTIYF.

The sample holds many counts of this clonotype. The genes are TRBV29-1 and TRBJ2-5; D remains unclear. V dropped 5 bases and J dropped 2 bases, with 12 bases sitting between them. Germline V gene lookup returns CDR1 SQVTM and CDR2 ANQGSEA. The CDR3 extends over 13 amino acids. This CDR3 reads CSVKVNRQETQYF. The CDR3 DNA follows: TGCAGCGTTAAGGTTAACAGACAAGAGACCCAGTACTTC. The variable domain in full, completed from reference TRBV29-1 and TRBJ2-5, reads SAVISQKPSRDICQRGTSLTIQCQVDSQVTMMFWYRQQPGQSLTLIATANQGSEATYESGFVIDKFPISRPNLTFSTLTVSNMSPEDSSIYLCSVKVNRQETQYFGPGTRLLVL.

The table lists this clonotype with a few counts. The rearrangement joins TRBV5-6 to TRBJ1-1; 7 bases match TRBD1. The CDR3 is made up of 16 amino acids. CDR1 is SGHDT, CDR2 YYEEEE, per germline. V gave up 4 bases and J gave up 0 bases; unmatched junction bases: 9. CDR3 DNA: TGTGCCAGCAGCCACCACCAAGGGACAGTGAACACTGAAGCTTTCTTT. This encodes CASSHHQGTVNTEAFF. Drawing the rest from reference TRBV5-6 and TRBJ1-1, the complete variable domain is DAGVTQSPTHLIKTRGQQVTLRCSPKSGHDTVSWYQQALGQGPQFIFQYYEEEERQRGNFPDRFSGHQFPNYSSELNVNALLLGDSALYLCASSHHQGTVNTEAFFGQGTRLTVV.

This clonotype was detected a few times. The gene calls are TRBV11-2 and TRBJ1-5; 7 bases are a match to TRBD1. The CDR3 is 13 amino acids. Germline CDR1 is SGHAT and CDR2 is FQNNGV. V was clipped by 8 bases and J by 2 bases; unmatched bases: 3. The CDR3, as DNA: TGTGCCAGCCAGGGGGTAGGCAATCAGCCCCAGCATTTT. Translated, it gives CASQGVGNQPQHF. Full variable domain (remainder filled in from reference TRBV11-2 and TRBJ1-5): EAGVAQSPRYKIIEKRQSVAFWCNPISGHATLYWYQQILGQGPKLLIQFQNNGVVDDSQLPKDRFSAERLKGVDSTLKIQPAKLEDSAVYLCASQGVGNQPQHFGDGTRLSIL.

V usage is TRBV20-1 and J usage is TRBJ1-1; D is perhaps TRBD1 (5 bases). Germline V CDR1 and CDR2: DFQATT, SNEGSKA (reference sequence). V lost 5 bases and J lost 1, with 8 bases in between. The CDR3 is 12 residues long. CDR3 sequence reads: CSASTGNTEAFF. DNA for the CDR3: TGCAGTGCTTCCACAGGGAACACTGAAGCTTTCTTT.

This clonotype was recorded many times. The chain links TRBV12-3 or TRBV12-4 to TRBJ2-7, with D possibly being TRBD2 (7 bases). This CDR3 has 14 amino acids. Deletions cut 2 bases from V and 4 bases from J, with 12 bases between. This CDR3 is CASSLFGGQYEQYF. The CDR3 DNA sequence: TGTGCCAGCAGTTTATTCGGGGGGCAGTACGAGCAGTACTTC.

The DNA for the CDR3 is TGTGCCACCAGCTCTCGGACCACAGATACGCAGCATTTT. Protein: CATSSRTTDTQHF. This chain links TRBV15 with TRBJ2-3; no clear D gene. The J call is uncertain, as TRBJ1-5 better fits the DNA end. This CDR3 has 13 residues. The germline CDR1 and CDR2 sequences are LNHNV and YYDKDF (reference sequence).

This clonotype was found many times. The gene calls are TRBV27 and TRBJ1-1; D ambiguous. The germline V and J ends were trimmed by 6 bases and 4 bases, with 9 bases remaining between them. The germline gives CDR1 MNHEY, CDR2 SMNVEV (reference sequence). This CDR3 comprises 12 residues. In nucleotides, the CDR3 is TGTGCCAGCAGCTCGCAAGGCACTGAAGCTTTCTTT. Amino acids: CASSSQGTEAFF.

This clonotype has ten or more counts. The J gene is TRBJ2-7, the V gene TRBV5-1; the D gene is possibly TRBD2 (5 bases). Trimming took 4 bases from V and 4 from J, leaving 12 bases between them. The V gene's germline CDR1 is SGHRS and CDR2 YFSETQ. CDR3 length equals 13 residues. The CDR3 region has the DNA TGCGCCAGCAGCCCGGACTCAAATTACGAGCAGTACTTC. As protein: CASSPDSNYEQYF.

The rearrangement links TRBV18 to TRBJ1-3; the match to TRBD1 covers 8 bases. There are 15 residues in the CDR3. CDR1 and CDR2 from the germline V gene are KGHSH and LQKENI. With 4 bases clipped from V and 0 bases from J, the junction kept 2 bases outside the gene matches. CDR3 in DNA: TGTGCCAGCTCACAGGACAGGGCCTCTGGAAACACCATATATTTT. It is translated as CASSQDRASGNTIYF.

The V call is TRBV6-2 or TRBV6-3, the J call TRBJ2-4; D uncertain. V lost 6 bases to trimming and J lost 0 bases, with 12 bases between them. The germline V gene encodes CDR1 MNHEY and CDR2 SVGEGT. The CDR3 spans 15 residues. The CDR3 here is CASREVLGAKNIQYF. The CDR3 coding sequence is TGTGCCAGCAGGGAAGTACTGGGAGCCAAAAACATTCAGTACTTC.

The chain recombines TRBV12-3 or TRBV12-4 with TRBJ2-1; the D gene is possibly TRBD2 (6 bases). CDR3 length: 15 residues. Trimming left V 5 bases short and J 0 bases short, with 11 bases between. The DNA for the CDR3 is TGTGCCAGCAGTGCGGGACGGAGCTCCTACAATGAGCAGTTCTTC. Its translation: CASSAGRSSYNEQFF.

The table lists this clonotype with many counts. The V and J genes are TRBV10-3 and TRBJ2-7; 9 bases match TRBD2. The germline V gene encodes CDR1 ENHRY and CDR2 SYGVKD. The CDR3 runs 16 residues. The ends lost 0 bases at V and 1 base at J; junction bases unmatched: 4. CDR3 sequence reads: CAISESWTSASYEQYF. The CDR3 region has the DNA TGTGCCATCAGTGAGTCATGGACTAGCGCTTCCTACGAGCAGTACTTC.

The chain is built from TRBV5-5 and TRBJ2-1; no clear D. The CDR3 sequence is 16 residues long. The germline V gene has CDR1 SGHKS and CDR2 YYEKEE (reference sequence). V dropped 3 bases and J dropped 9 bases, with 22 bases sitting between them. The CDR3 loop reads CASSSLGATLNGEQFF. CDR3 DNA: TGTGCCAGCAGCTCCCTGGGTGCGACTCTAAACGGTGAGCAGTTCTTC. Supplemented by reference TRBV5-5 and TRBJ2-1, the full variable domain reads DAGVTQSPTHLIKTRGQQVTLRCSPISGHKSVSWYQQVLGQGPQFIFQYYEKEERGRGNFPDRFSARQFPNYSSELNVNALLLGDSALYLCASSSLGATLNGEQFFGPGTRLTVL.

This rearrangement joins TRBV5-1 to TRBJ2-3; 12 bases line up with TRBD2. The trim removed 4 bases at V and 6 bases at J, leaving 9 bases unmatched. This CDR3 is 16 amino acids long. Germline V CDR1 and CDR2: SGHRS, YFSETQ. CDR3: CASSILELAGGDTQYF. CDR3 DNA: TGCGCCAGCAGCATTCTCGAGCTAGCGGGGGGGGATACGCAGTATTTT. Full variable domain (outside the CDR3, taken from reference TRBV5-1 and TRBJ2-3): KAGVTQTPRYLIKTRGQQVTLSCSPISGHRSVSWYQQTPGQGLQFLFEYFSETQRNKGNFPGRFSGRQFSNSRSEMNVSTLELGDSALYLCASSILELAGGDTQYFGPGTRLTVL.

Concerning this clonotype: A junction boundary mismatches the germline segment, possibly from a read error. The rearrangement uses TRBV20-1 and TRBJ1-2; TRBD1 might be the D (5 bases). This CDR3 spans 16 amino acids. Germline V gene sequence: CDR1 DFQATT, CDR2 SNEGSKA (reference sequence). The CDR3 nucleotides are TGCAGTGCTAGAGGGCCAGGGCTAGAGACCAACTTTGGCTACACCTTC. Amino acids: CSARGPGLETNFGYTF.